The 21 T cell receptor beta chains given below trace back to one sample, sequenced in a study of OX40 agonist ivuxolimab in advanced cancers. Libraries came from the immunoSEQ multiplex PCR assay. TCRdb limited this immuneACCESS table to in-frame rearrangements with V and J called. A share of clones is missing; checked studies link under half to unresolved V genes, and the rest is unexplained. This sample has tens of thousands of clones in its table, and approximately 91% of those were observed once. Clones ranked in the top ten supply about 26% of the sample. The sequencing here drew on CD4+ or CD8+ T cells sorted from blood, taken in a trial of the OX40 agonist ivuxolimab. These receptors originate from an adult with an advanced solid tumor such as melanoma, head and neck, liver or kidney cancer.

The chain joins TRBV9 to TRBJ2-7; no firm D call. V shed 4 bases and J shed 0 bases, with 14 bases lying between them. Looked up from germline, CDR1 is SGDLS and CDR2 is YYNGEE. This CDR3 has 15 residues. This CDR3 reads CASSPFLTGSYEQYF. In DNA form, the CDR3 reads TGTGCCAGCAGCCCCTTTCTGACTGGCTCCTACGAGCAGTACTTC.

This chain links TRBV27 with TRBJ2-7; D possibly matches TRBD1 or TRBD2 (5 bases each). The V end lost 0 bases, the J end lost 3 bases, and 9 bases lay between the germline ends. This CDR3 comprises 14 residues. CDR1 is MNHEY and CDR2 is SMNVEV in the germline V gene (reference sequence). The CDR3 DNA sequence: TGTGCCAGCAGTTTATCAGGGACGGGCTACGAGCAGTACTTC. It encodes CASSLSGTGYEQYF.

V and J are TRBV5-4 and TRBJ2-3, with 10 bases fitting TRBD2. The CDR3 length is 15 residues. Trimming removed 4 bases from V and 2 bases from J; junction bases left unmatched: 4. From germline, CDR1 is SGHNT and CDR2 YYREEE (reference sequence). In nucleotides, the CDR3 is TGTGCCAGCAGCGTAGCGGGGGGTCCCACAGATACGCAGTATTTT. This sequence encodes CASSVAGGPTDTQYF.

V and J are TRBV27 and TRBJ1-5; tentatively, D is TRBD1 (5 bases). CDR1 and CDR2 from the germline V gene are MNHEY and SMNVEV (reference sequence). V was cut by 5 bases and J by 0 bases, with 20 bases left in between. The CDR3 covers 18 residues. The CDR3 protein is CASSPSLTATDSNQPQHF. The CDR3 nucleotides read TGTGCCAGCAGTCCTTCCTTGACAGCTACGGATAGCAATCAGCCCCAGCATTTT.

The gene calls are TRBV19 and TRBJ1-5; D is uncertain. Germline CDR1 is LNHDA and CDR2 is SQIVND (reference sequence). CDR3 size: 12 residues. The germline V and J ends were trimmed by 3 bases and 8 bases, with 8 bases remaining between them. In nucleotides, the CDR3 is TGTGCCAGTAGTATCGCCGTGGAGCCCCAGCATTTT. It specifies CASSIAVEPQHF. The whole variable domain, remainder taken from reference TRBV19 and TRBJ1-5, is DGGITQSPKYLFRKEGQNVTLSCEQNLNHDAMYWYRQDPGQGLRLIYYSQIVNDFQKGDIAEGYSVSREKKESFPLTVTSAQKNPTAFYLCASSIAVEPQHFGDGTRLSIL.

CDR3 bases: TGTGCCAGCAGCGCGGACGGAACTGAAGCTTTCTTT. It is translated as CASSADGTEAFF. The rearrangement links TRBV5-6 to TRBJ1-1; the D is unclear. Germline-derived CDR1 and CDR2 are SGHDT and YYEEEE. CDR3 size: 12 residues. Between the trimmed V and J ends, which lost 4 bases and 5 bases, there was a span of 9 bases.

The chain couples TRBV6-1 to TRBJ1-5, with D possibly TRBD1 on 5 matching bases. CDR1 MNHNS and CDR2 SASEGT come from the germline V gene. The CDR3 runs 16 residues. V shed 2 bases and J shed 1 base, with 12 bases lying between them. The CDR3 nucleotides are TGTGCCAGCAGTGAATTGGGGGGACTAAGCAATCAGCCCCAGCATTTT. Residues: CASSELGGLSNQPQHF.

This clone has more than one count but fewer than ten. The J gene is TRBJ1-1, the V gene TRBV28, with TRBD1 matching 8 bases. The CDR3 consists of 17 residues. V was pared by 4 bases and J by 0 bases, with 10 bases of the junction left unmatched. From germline, CDR1 is MDHEN and CDR2 SYDVKM. The CDR3 DNA sequence: TGTGCCAGCAGTTCCCCCGGGACAGGTCCCATGAACACTGAAGCTTTCTTT. Protein: CASSSPGTGPMNTEAFF.

The chain recombines TRBV28 with TRBJ1-1; tentative D call: TRBD1 (5 bases). The V gene lost 1 base and the J gene lost 1 base, with 7 bases spanning the gap. Germline values: CDR1 MDHEN, CDR2 SYDVKM. This CDR3 contains 14 residues. DNA of the CDR3: TGTGCCAGCAGTTTATTCGGGGCGAACACTGAAGCTTTCTTT. It codes for CASSLFGANTEAFF.

This clone is judged medium-sized. The chain links TRBV11-2 to TRBJ1-4; 7 bases are shared with TRBD1. CDR3 length: 13 residues. CDR1 and CDR2 from the germline V gene are SGHAT and FQNNGV. V was clipped by 6 bases and J by 8 bases; unmatched bases: 6. The CDR3: CASSLQGSEKLFF. CDR3 in DNA: TGTGCCAGCAGTTTACAGGGGAGCGAAAAACTGTTTTTT.

The chain employs TRBV6-5 and TRBJ2-1, with 11 bases identical to TRBD1. The CDR3 consists of 15 residues. The trim removed 5 bases at V and 4 bases at J, leaving 4 bases unmatched. CDR1 and CDR2 (germline): MNHEY, SVGAGI. In DNA, the CDR3 is TGTGCCAGCAGTGGGGACAGGGGGTCATACAATGAGCAGTTCTTC. This encodes CASSGDRGSYNEQFF.

The gene calls are TRBV23-1 and TRBJ1-1; 9 positions agree with TRBD1. TRBV23-1 counts as an open reading frame of uncertain function. The CDR3 length is 14 residues. Trimming at V came to 3 bases and at J to 6 bases, leaving 5 bases not matched to a gene. CDR3 coding DNA: TGCGCCAGCAGTCACGGACAGGGGATTTCTGAAGCTTTCTTT. Translated, it gives CASSHGQGISEAFF.

The rearrangement links TRBV25-1 to TRBJ2-3; 10 nucleotides line up with TRBD2. CDR1 is MGHDK, CDR2 SYGVNS, per germline. CDR3 length: 16 residues. V was clipped by 2 bases and J by 3 bases; unmatched bases: 5. The CDR3 bases are TGTGCCAGCAGTGAAGAACTAGCGGGACCTACAGATACGCAGTATTTT. This gives the protein CASSEELAGPTDTQYF.

The J gene is TRBJ2-7, the V gene TRBV28; D call uncertain. V was shortened by 2 bases and J by 12 bases, with 11 bases between the two germline ends. The CDR3 contains 11 residues. CDR1 is MDHEN and CDR2 is SYDVKM in the germline V gene. The CDR3 spells CASSLQQSRYF. The DNA of the CDR3 is TGTGCCAGCAGTTTACAGCAATCAAGGTACTTC.

By share of the sample, this clone is medium-sized. This chain connects TRBV7-3 to TRBJ2-7, with D perhaps TRBD1 (7 bases). The CDR3 has 14 residues. Germline CDR1 is SGHTA and CDR2 is FQGTGA. Trimming pared 2 bases from V and 4 bases from J, leaving 12 bases between. The CDR3 DNA sequence: TGTGCCAGCAGCTTATGGGCAGGGGGGTACGAGCAGTACTTC. It specifies CASSLWAGGYEQYF.

The chain employs TRBV13 and TRBJ2-7, with a tentative D call TRBD2 (6 bases). The CDR3 sequence is 16 residues long. CDR1 and CDR2 (germline): PRHDT, FYEKMQ (reference sequence). V shed 4 bases and J shed 5 bases, with 21 bases lying between them. The CDR3 nucleotides are TGTGCCAGCAGCTCTCGAGCTAGCGATATCACCGACGAGCAGTACTTC. The encoded protein is CASSSRASDITDEQYF.

The CDR3 sequence: CASSDLYRYSGYTF. The CDR3 nucleotides are TGTGCCAGCAGTGACCTCTACAGGTATAGTGGCTACACCTTC. The V gene is TRBV6-1, the J gene TRBJ1-2, with D possibly matching TRBD1 (5 bases). Germline V lookup: CDR1 MNHNS, CDR2 SASEGT. The CDR3 consists of 14 residues. V was shortened by 3 bases and J by 7 bases, with 15 bases between the two germline ends.

The V call is TRBV28, the J call TRBJ1-1; D is uncertain. Germline CDR1 reads MDHEN; CDR2 reads SYDVKM. CDR3 length: 16 residues. With 3 bases removed from V and 3 bases from J, the gap between germline ends came to 17 bases. The CDR3 nucleotides read TGTGCCAGCAGTTTCGCGGAGACCGTACCTTACACTGAAGCTTTCTTT. It specifies CASSFAETVPYTEAFF.

This chain joins TRBV13 and TRBJ2-2; 9 bases align to TRBD1. The CDR3 loop spans 18 amino acids. Germline trimming cut 5 bases from V and 7 bases from J; bases unmatched to any gene: 17. Germline values: CDR1 PRHDT, CDR2 FYEKMQ (reference sequence). The CDR3 sequence: CASSPGGVLQGAGGELFF. The CDR3 DNA follows: TGTGCCAGCAGCCCCGGGGGAGTATTACAGGGGGCAGGCGGGGAGCTGTTTTTT.

The gene calls are TRBV19 and TRBJ2-7, with a weak D call TRBD2 (6 bases). Per the germline V gene, CDR1 is LNHDA and CDR2 is SQIVND (reference sequence). CDR3 length: 12 residues. V shed 7 bases and J shed 6 bases, with 13 bases lying between them. CDR3 sequence reads: CASTGVKREQYF. The CDR3 DNA reads TGTGCCAGTACGGGGGTAAAACGCGAGCAGTACTTC.

The chain combines TRBV11-2 with TRBJ2-7; 7 nucleotides line up with TRBD1. CDR1 SGHAT and CDR2 FQNNGV come from the germline V gene. This CDR3 has 15 amino acids. The V segment lost 5 bases and the J segment 8 bases; nucleotides outside the gene matches: 15. CDR3 sequence: CASSETGVLPNQQYF. CDR3 DNA sequence: TGTGCCAGCAGCGAAACAGGGGTCCTACCCAACCAGCAGTACTTC.